The rows below give T cell receptor beta chains drawn from one sample of a study of cytomegalovirus exposure and HLA in healthy donors. Profiling relied on immunoSEQ multiplex PCR, and the TCRdb table lists in-frame clones only, not all of them. The sample lists 150,000 to 200,000 clones, about 83% occurring once. Source material: PBMCs. The receptor source for this set is a woman between 18 and 30 years old in good health and CMV-seronegative. Both conserved end residues are part of each CDR3. Fields, in order: clone size, J gene, D gene, V gene, CDR3 DNA, CDR3 protein. A D gene is named only where the DNA matches it firmly. Part of the rows lack a size; the others show once, few, many or a class for expanded clones.

clone size: -
J gene: TRBJ2-7
D gene: -
V gene: TRBV6-5
CDR3 DNA: TGTGCCAGCAGATACAGACTACAAGAATCCGACGAGCAGTACTTC
CDR3 protein: CASRYRLQESDEQYF

clone size: -
J gene: TRBJ1-5
D gene: TRBD1
V gene: TRBV2
CDR3 DNA: TGTGCCAGCAGCTCGGGACAGGGGGCGAATCAGCCCCAGCATTTT
CDR3 protein: CASSSGQGANQPQHF

clone size: -
J gene: TRBJ2-7
D gene: -
V gene: TRBV5-4
CDR3 DNA: TGTGCCAGCAGCCGTCGGGACTCCGCCCGGGGGGAGCAGTACTTC
CDR3 protein: CASSRRDSARGEQYF

clone size: -
J gene: TRBJ1-2
D gene: TRBD1
V gene: TRBV10-2
CDR3 DNA: TGCGCCAGCTACCAAACCTCCGGGACAGCGTCTAACTATGGCTACACCTTC
CDR3 protein: CASYQTSGTASNYGYTF

clone size: -
J gene: TRBJ2-3
D gene: TRBD1
V gene: TRBV2
CDR3 DNA: TGTGCCAGCAGTGAGACAGGGGGGCGCACAGATACGCAGTATTTT
CDR3 protein: CASSETGGRTDTQYF

clone size: -
J gene: TRBJ2-1
D gene: TRBD2
V gene: TRBV9
CDR3 DNA: TGTGCCAGCAGCGTAAGGGGACTAGCCTACAATGAGCAGTTCTTC
CDR3 protein: CASSVRGLAYNEQFF

clone size: -
J gene: TRBJ1-5
D gene: TRBD1
V gene: TRBV7-2
CDR3 DNA: TGTGCCAGCAGCTTAGTGGGACAGGGGGCGATCAATCAGCCCCAGCATTTT
CDR3 protein: CASSLVGQGAINQPQHF

clone size: -
J gene: TRBJ1-1
D gene: -
V gene: TRBV7-9
CDR3 DNA: TGTGCCAGCCGACGGGGAGAGAACACTGAAGCTTTCTTT
CDR3 protein: CASRRGENTEAFF

clone size: -
J gene: TRBJ2-1
D gene: TRBD2
V gene: TRBV2
CDR3 DNA: TGTGCCAGCAGGATACCGGGACTAGCGGGAGGTGCCGGGATGGATGAGCAGTTCTTC
CDR3 protein: CASRIPGLAGGAGMDEQFF

clone size: -
J gene: TRBJ2-1
D gene: TRBD2
V gene: TRBV7-6
CDR3 DNA: TGTGCCAGCAGCTTAGGAAGCGGGAGGTCTTACAATGAGCAGTTCTTC
CDR3 protein: CASSLGSGRSYNEQFF

clone size: -
J gene: TRBJ1-1
D gene: -
V gene: TRBV11-2
CDR3 DNA: TGTGCCAGCAGCTTAGGGGGGGGGAACACTGAAGCTTTCTTT
CDR3 protein: CASSLGGGNTEAFF

clone size: -
J gene: TRBJ1-1
D gene: -
V gene: TRBV10-1
CDR3 DNA: TGCGCCAGCAGTCCGGACACGACCACTGAAGCTTTCTTT
CDR3 protein: CASSPDTTTEAFF

clone size: -
J gene: TRBJ2-6
D gene: TRBD1
V gene: TRBV19
CDR3 DNA: TGTGCCAGTAGTATAAGGACAGGGGGATCAAGGTCTGGGGCCAACGTCCTGACTTTC
CDR3 protein: CASSIRTGGSRSGANVLTF

clone size: once
J gene: TRBJ2-7
D gene: TRBD1
V gene: TRBV29-1
CDR3 DNA: TGCAGCGTTGATGCAGGGGGAACCTACGAGCAGTACTTC
CDR3 protein: CSVDAGGTYEQYF

clone size: -
J gene: TRBJ2-1
D gene: TRBD2
V gene: TRBV10-1
CDR3 DNA: TGCGCCAGCAGTGATCGGGGCGCGGGAGTTTTCACCCCAAGCGTTAATGAGCAGTTCTTC
CDR3 protein: CASSDRGAGVFTPSVNEQFF

clone size: -
J gene: TRBJ1-6
D gene: -
V gene: TRBV9
CDR3 DNA: TGTGCCAGCAGCTCAGGGACATTCGGAAATTCACCCCTCCACTTT
CDR3 protein: CASSSGTFGNSPLHF

clone size: -
J gene: TRBJ2-1
D gene: TRBD2
V gene: TRBV9
CDR3 DNA: TGTGCCAGCAGCACTAGCGGCACCTACAATGAGCAGTTCTTC
CDR3 protein: CASSTSGTYNEQFF